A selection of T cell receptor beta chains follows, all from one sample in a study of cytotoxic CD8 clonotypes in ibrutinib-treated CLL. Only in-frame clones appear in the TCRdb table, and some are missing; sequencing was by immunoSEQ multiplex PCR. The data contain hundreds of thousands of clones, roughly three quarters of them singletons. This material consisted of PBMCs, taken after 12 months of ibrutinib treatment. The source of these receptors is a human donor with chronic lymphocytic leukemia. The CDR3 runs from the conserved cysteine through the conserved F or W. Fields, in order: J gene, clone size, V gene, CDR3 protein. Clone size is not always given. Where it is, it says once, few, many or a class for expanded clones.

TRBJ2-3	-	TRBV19	CAAGVHSTDTQYF
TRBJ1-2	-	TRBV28	CASNQGSRGYTF
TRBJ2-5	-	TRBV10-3	CAISEFGVGETQYF
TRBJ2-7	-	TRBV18	CASSPTVGTAPYEQYF
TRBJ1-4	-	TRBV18	CASSPTGEGGEKLFF
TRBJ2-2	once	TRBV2	CASRGLDTGELFF
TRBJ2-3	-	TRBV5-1	CASSPQPIGSPTDTQYF
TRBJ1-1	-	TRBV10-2	CASWAASGQTEAFF
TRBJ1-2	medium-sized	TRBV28	CASSWTGYTLYGYTF
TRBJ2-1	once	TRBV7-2	CASSPGGGAYEQFF
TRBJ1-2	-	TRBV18	CASSPTSGTVYGYTF
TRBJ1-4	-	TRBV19	CASSIPPHSEKLFF
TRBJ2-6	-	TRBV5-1	CASSQGVAAGANVLTF
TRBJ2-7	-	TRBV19	CASSLQRGRAYEQYF
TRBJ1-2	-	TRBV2	CASSLSGQGASGYTF
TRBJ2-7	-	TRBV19	CASNQPSTEQYF
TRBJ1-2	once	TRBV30	CAWSVQGEGDYGYTF
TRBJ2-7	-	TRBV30	CAWSVHFYEQYF
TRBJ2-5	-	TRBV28	CASSPLRGSQETQYF
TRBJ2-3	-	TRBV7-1	CASRGAFTDTQYF
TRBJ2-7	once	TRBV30	CAWSVPNRSYEQYF
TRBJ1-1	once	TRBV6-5	CASSYSTSGATEAFF
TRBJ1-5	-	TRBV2	CASSASRRGSNQPQHF
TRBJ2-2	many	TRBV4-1	CASSQDPGLPNTGELFF
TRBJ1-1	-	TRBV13	CASCQGTEAFF
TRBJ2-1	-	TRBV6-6	CASTPSGGFNEQFF
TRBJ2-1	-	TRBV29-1	CSVVGRGHYNEQFF
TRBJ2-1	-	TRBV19	CASTYVGDSNHNEQFF
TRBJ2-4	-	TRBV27	CASSFPGAQNIQYF
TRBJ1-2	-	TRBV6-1	CASSVLGQPTNYGYTF
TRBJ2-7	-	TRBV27	CASSGRSYEQYF
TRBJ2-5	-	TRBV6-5	CASSYGLAGMETQYF
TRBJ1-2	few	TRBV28	CASTQDGTSLEDTF
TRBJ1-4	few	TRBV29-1	CSVADRRELFF
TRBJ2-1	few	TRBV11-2	CASGTSGRYNEQFF
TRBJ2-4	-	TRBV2	CASSEMGDIQYF
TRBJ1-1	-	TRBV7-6	CASSLRQGLGLNTEAFF